The text below deals with one TCR beta chain. The CDR3 has 15 amino acids. This sample is drawn from a study of monozygotic twins with inflammatory bowel disease. Every sample had its cDNA made across eight separate reactions. TCRdb re-called the 5' RACE reads and shows each CDR3 protein once, DNA omitted. The listing records some 150,000 distinct CDR3 sequences. The origin of this receptor is a human donor with ulcerative colitis or Crohn's disease, or a healthy co-twin of an affected twin (not recorded which). Sequencing used blood. The genes are TRBV12-3 or TRBV12-4 and TRBJ1-1. Here the CDR3 reads CASSLPYDGNTEAFF.